This TCR beta chain was captured by sequencing in a study of regulatory T cells in long-lasting Graves disease. Germline loops: CDR1 SEHNR, CDR2 FQNEAQ (reference sequence). The CDR3 is 16 amino acids. V shed 5 bases, J shed 2 bases, and the junction held 8 bases outside the gene matches. Construction of the TCR beta libraries employed iRepertoire HTBI primers in conjunction with Arm-PCR of CDR3 regions. TCRdb used MiXCR to reprocess the multiplex PCR reads, holding one entry per CDR3 protein. The repertoire holds approximately 360,000 distinct CDR3 sequences, with more than 20% as singletons. Time point of the sample: persistent/refractory GD, antithyroid drugs over 5 years with positive TRAb. Following extraction of RNA from PBMCs, that RNA was used to make the TCR library.

The TCR comes from a woman aged 40 to 50 with Graves disease. The gene calls are TRBV7-9 and TRBJ2-7, with TRBD2 matching over 11 bases. Specimen: peripheral blood mononuclear cells (PBMCs), collected when the disease was refractory, from a patient treated with antithyroid drugs. CDR3 sequence (DNA): TGTGCCAGCAGCCGAGCGGGACTAGCGGACGCCTACGAGCAGTACTTC. Translating it yields CASSRAGLADAYEQYF. Full variable domain (remainder filled in from reference TRBV7-9 and TRBJ2-7): DTGVSQNPRHKITKRGQNVTFRCDPISEHNRLYWYRQTLGQGPEFLTYFQNEAQLEKSRLLSDRFSAERPKGSFSTLEIQRTEQGDSAMYLCASSRAGLADAYEQYFGPGTRLTVT.